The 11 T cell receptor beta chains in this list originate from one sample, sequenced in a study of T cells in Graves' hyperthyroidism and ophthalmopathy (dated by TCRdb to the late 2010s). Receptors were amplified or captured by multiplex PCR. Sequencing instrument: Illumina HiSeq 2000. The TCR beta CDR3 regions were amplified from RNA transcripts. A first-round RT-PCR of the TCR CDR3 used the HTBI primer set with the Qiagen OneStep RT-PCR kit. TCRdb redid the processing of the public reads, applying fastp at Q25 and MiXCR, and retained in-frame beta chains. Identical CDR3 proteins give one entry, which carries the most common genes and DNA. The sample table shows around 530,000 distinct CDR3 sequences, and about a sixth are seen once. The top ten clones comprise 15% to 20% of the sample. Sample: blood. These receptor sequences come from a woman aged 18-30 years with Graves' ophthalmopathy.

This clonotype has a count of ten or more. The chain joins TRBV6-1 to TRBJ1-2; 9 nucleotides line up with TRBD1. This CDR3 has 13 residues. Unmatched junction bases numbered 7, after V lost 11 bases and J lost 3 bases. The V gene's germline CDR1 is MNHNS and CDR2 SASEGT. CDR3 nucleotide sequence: TGTGCCGGACGGGACAGGGAGGACTATGGCTACACCTTC. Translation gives CAGRDREDYGYTF.

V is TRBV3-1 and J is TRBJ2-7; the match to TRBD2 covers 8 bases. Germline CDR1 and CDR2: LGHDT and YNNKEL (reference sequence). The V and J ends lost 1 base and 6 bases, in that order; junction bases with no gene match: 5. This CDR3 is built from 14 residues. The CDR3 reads CASSQVSGSSEQYF. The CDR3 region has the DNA TGTGCCAGCAGCCAAGTGAGCGGGAGTAGCGAGCAGTACTTC.

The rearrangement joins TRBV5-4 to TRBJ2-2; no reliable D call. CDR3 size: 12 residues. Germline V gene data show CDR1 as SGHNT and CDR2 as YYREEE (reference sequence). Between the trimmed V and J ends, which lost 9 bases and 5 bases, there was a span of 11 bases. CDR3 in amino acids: CATIESTGELFF. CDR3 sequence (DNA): TGTGCCACCATCGAGAGTACCGGGGAGCTGTTTTTT.

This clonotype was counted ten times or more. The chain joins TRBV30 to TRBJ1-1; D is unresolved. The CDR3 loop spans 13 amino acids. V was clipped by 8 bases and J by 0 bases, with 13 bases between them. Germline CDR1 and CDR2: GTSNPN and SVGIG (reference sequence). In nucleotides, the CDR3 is TGTGCCGAAAGTGTAGGGTTGAACACTGAAGCTTTCTTT. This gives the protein CAESVGLNTEAFF. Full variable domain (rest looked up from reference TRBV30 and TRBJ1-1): SQTIHQWPATLVQPVGSPLSLECTVEGTSNPNLYWYRQAAGRGLQLLFYSVGIGQISSEVPQNLSASRPQDRQFILSSKKLLLSDSGFYLCAESVGLNTEAFFGQGTRLTVV.

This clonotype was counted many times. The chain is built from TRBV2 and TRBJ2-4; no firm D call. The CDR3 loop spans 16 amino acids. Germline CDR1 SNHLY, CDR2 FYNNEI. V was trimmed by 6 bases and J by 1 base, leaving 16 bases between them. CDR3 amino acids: CASSEQNTVAKNIQYF. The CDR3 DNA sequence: TGTGCCAGCAGCGAACAGAACACCGTGGCCAAAAACATTCAGTACTTC.

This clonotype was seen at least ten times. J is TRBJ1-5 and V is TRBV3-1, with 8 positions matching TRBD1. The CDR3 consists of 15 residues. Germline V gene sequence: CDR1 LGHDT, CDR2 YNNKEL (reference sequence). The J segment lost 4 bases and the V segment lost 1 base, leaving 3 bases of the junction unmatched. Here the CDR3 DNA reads TGTGCCAGCAGCCAAGGGACAGGGCAGAATCAGCCCCAGCATTTT. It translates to CASSQGTGQNQPQHF.

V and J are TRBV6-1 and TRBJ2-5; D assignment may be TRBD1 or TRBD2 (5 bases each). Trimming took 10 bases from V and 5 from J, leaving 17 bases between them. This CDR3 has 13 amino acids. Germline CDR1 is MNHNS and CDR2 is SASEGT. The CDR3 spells CATYTGTQETQYF. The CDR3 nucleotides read TGTGCCACCTATACCGGGACCCAGGAGACCCAGTACTTC.

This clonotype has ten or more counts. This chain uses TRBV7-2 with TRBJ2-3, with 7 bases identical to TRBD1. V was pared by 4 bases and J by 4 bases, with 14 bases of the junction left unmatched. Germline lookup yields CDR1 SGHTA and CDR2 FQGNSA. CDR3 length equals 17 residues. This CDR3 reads CASSSSGTVVSADTQYF. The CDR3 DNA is TGTGCCAGCAGCTCATCCGGGACAGTGGTTAGCGCAGATACGCAGTATTTT.

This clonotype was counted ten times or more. CDR3 region: CASSFGTLDTDTQYF. For the CDR3, the DNA is TGTGCCAGCAGCTTTGGGACACTCGACACAGATACGCAGTATTTT. V and J are TRBV5-5 and TRBJ2-3, with D possibly being TRBD1 (6 bases). Germline CDR1 is SGHKS and CDR2 is YYEKEE (reference sequence). The CDR3 runs 15 residues. V was shortened by 2 bases and J by 2 bases, with 12 bases between the two germline ends.

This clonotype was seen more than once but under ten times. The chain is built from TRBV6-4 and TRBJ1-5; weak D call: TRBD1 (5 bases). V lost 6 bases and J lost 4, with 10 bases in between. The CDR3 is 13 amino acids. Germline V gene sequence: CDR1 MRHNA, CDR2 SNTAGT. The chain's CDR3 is CASSTGPNQPQHF. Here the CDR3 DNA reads TGTGCCAGCAGCACGGGGCCTAATCAGCCCCAGCATTTT.

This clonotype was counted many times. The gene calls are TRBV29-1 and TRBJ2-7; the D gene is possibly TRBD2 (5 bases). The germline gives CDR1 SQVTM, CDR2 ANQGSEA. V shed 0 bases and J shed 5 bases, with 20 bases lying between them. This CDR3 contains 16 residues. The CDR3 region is CSVEDRWESGNNEQYF. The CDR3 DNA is TGCAGCGTTGAAGATCGGTGGGAGTCTGGGAACAACGAGCAGTACTTC.